The rows below give T cell receptor beta chains drawn from one sample of a study of OX40 agonist ivuxolimab in advanced cancers. Assay: immunoSEQ multiplex PCR; the TCRdb copy retains only in-frame clones and omits some. This sample has about 66,000 clones, with 75% to 80% found just once. The sample was CD4+ or CD8+ T cells sorted from blood, taken in a trial of the OX40 agonist ivuxolimab. These receptors came from an adult with an advanced solid tumor such as melanoma, head and neck, liver or kidney cancer. CDR3s leave out the opening cysteine and the closing phenylalanine or tryptophan. Each record gives: V gene, clone size, CDR3 protein. Not all rows give a size; the values are once, few, many and, for expanded clones, a class.

TRBV5-6	few	ASSQPYRSSYEQY
TRBV2	NA	ASSSGFYGYT
TRBV6-5	NA	ASSSVSIRNTIY
TRBV5-1	NA	ASSLSSGPETQY
TRBV6-6	NA	ASSLSHSGNTGELF
TRBV29-1	few	SVGGVSGRTTDTQY
TRBV1	NA	TSSQAPFGSKYQPQH
TRBV2	NA	ASSETTAGNNEQY
TRBV29-1	NA	SVVGQDTYEQY
TRBV29-1	NA	SVEGRDSYEQY
TRBV4-1	NA	ASSQANRGYEQY
TRBV29-1	NA	SVTENTEAF
TRBV4-1	NA	ASSQVLRSSNEQF
TRBV29-1	NA	SVAGNYGYT
TRBV29-1	NA	SVETAREKLF
TRBV4-1	NA	ASSQVNLVSTGELF
TRBV5-4	once	ASSLSGNRV
TRBV6-6	NA	ASRAVGEKLF
TRBV4-1	NA	ASSQGSPRNTEAF
TRBV5-1	NA	ASSLEGADEKLF
TRBV30	once	AWSPTGVETQY
TRBV30	NA	AWDAEMNTEAF
TRBV19	NA	ASSSTGTGGTEAF
TRBV29-1	few	SVEGTGGDYGYT
TRBV19	NA	ASTRPNMDEQY
TRBV19	NA	ASSIRTGDEQY
TRBV16	few	ASSQSQGLSGNTIY
TRBV7-9	once	ASSINSPGASPLH
TRBV7-7	NA	ASSSSPGVYNEQF
TRBV15	NA	ATSRGPVGASSPLH
TRBV15	NA	ATGLADYNEQF
TRBV4-1	NA	ASSWSTGGNTEAF
TRBV5-1	NA	ASSGGQETDTIY
TRBV5-1	many	ASSLVDKAWGYEQY
TRBV29-1	NA	SAGPGGITEAF
TRBV10-3	once	AISESFQGYEQF